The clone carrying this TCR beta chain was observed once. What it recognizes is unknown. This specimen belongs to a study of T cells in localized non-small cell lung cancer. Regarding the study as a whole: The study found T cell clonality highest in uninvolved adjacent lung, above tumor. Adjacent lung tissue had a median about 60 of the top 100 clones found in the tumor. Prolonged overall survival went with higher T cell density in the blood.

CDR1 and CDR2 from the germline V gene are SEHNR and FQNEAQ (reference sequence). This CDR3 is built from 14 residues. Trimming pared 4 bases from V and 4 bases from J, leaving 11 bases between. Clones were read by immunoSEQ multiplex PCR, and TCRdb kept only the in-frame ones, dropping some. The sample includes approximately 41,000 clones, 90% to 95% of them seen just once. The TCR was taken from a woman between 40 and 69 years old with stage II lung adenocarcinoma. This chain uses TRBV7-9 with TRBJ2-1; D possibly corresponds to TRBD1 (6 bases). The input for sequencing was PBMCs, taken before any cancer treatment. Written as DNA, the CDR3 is TGTGCCAGCAGCTCGACTCAGGGGTACAATGAGCAGTTCTTC. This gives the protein CASSSTQGYNEQFF.